Sequencing of this T cell receptor (beta chain) was carried out in a study of cytomegalovirus exposure and HLA in healthy donors (dated by TCRdb to the late 2010s). Some background on the complete study: An earlier analysis of a few hundred of the donors reported 250 to 350 Gb of sequence data and around 120 million unique TCR beta sequences obtained from about 179 million T cells. Roughly 300 gigabases of sequencing data and around 85 million unique TCR sequences made up an early release that covered roughly 670 HLA-typed donors. HLA typing included class I and class II loci at four-digit resolution. High-throughput TCR immunosequencing, statistical association of individual TCRs with disease status, and machine learning were combined to predict cytomegalovirus infection status. Rather than drawing on any new phenotypic data, the later analysis identified candidate immune exposures from TCR beta sequences and the way those sequences occurred across donors. Donor age, sex, ethnicity and CMV serostatus were compiled together with the repertoire data. Across around 400 genotyped donors of the cohort, an average of about 200,000 unique TCR beta nucleotide sequences per donor were sequenced, and roughly 20% of those sequences were non-productive. Every repertoire in the discovery cohort had been generated on one and the same sequencing platform. The number of typed donors differed by locus: about 629-630 for A, B, C, DRB1 and DQB1; approximately 520 for DQA1; 606 for DPA1; and about 450 for DPB1. A later analysis re-analyzed previously published TCR beta repertoires from 600 to 850 donors and added high-resolution HLA genotyping to study TCR occurrence patterns. Five DR-DQ haplotypes were handled as single units for association and clustering because linkage in the cohort was strong. Besides the first cohort of 500 to 700 subjects, a separate validation cohort made up of some 110 different subjects was used. The study aimed to test whether signatures of past pathogen exposure could be identified by cataloging public T cell receptors. Genome-wide SNP genotypes for about 65% of the roughly 700 donors were used in a later genetic analysis, which treated that subset as a discovery cohort. Of the 300 to 500 genotyped donors, more than 75% were placed in the genetic ancestry cluster associated with self-reported Caucasian donors. To decide whether each TCR beta V gene segment behaved as functional or pseudogenic, an earlier analysis of approximately 600 of the donors relied on high-throughput TCR beta sequencing. The study profiled the T cell repertoires of 500 to 800 subjects by immunosequencing and related them to cytomegalovirus serostatus.

Measured from the cysteine to the phenylalanine, the CDR3 is 18 residues long. The retained sequence is limited to the CDR3, 54 bases, with the frame set at the first base. From V the trimming removes 4 bases and from J it removes 0 bases, while the gene matches leave 8 bases of the junction unaccounted for. The germline V gene specifies LGHNA as CDR1 and YSLEER as CDR2. Receptor amplification or capture employed the immunoSEQ multiplex PCR assay. A mixture of 60 forward primers for TCR Vbeta segments and 13 reverse primers for TCR Jbeta segments was used in the multiplex PCR. The CDR3 region of rearranged TCR beta genes was amplified from genomic DNA by a multiplex PCR assay. The amplified TCR beta libraries were sequenced on the Illumina HiSeq System as 87-base-pair reads. The authors' analysis ran thus. A later analysis counted tens of millions of unique TCR beta chains across the 690 or so repertoires, and roughly 11 million of these chains were shared by at least two donors. Raw reads were error-corrected and collapsed into unique sequences by a nearest-neighbor algorithm in which closely related sequences were merged to remove PCR and sequencing errors. CDR3 sequences were aligned to IMGT reference sequences to assign V, D and J gene segments. For a sequence to be retained, a match of at least six nucleotides was required to both a V gene segment and a J gene segment. Rearrangements were classified as productive when the CDR3 lacked stop codons and remained in frame with V and J, and all other rearrangements were classified as non-productive. CDR3 was defined according to IMGT convention as the region running from the second conserved V-encoded cysteine to the conserved J-encoded phenylalanine. In an earlier analysis of more than 550 of the donors, sequences lacking an unambiguous match to a single V gene segment were excluded. An earlier analysis of approximately 590 of the donors called V segments functional above 56.7% productive rearrangements and segregating when the between-donor standard deviation exceeded 5%. A statistical classification framework was built for diagnosing cytomegalovirus status from the catalog of TCR beta chain sequences. V and J gene assignment, in a later analysis, came from comparing TCR nucleotide sequences with IMGT/GENE-DB human TR gene sequences. The TCRdist pipeline was used in a later analysis to assign CDR3 sequences and most-parsimonious VDJ recombination scenarios. In a later analysis, every TCR beta chain was defined by the combination of its CDR3 amino acid sequence and its V-gene family, and reads without a unique V-gene family were dropped. In a later analysis, 500 to 700 highly shared, low-generation-probability nucleotide sequences were removed to address suspected cross-contamination and a sequencing artifact. For each public chain, a later analysis derived a clonal expansion index from normalized ranks of inferred template counts within each repertoire. Generation probabilities in a later analysis came from a VDJ recombination model fitted to out-of-frame rearrangements, and those results were checked against IGoR. In a later analysis, TCR-TCR, TCR-HLA and TCR-CMV co-occurrence was scored with hypergeometric tests, and a repertoire-size bias correction was applied to TCR pairs. False discovery rates were estimated in a later analysis by permuting HLA or CMV assignments 20 times. In a later analysis, co-occurring TCRs were grouped with DBSCAN, and TCRdist sequence similarity was added when clustering was performed within HLA-allele-positive subsets. Repertoires with fewer than 30,000 or more than 120,000 public chains were left out of co-occurrence clustering, as were roughly five repertoires with anomalous nucleotide sharing. Imported from immuneACCESS, the table was reduced by TCRdb to in-frame sequences with V and J called. These copies leave out some clones; in studies compared against another copy, an unresolved V gene accounts for under half, and the cause of the remainder is not known. V and J calls and clone size are those listed in that table; D and trimming were worked out from the DNA. Here the sample has 100,000 to 150,000 clones; 75% to 85% occur a single time. Roughly 1.3% of the sample comes from the top ten.

The cohort was made up of approximately 670 healthy bone marrow donors. At the time of sampling, every cohort member was nominally healthy, though immune exposures that went unrecorded were likely present. The donor was CMV seronegative and belonged to the group of 380 or so seronegative cohort members. Every donor gave a peripheral blood sample, and the peripheral blood mononuclear cells from that sample were used for TCR beta sequencing. The Qiagen DNeasy Blood Extraction Kit was used to extract genomic DNA from the blood cell samples. A single count supports this clone. No antigen is known for it. Per-base quality was not reported, and no clone a single base away is much larger than it. Here is what the overall study found, with its caveats: Specific HLA alleles were associated with some 15,000 TCR beta sequences at a false discovery rate of 0.05 in a later analysis. Broadly in line with IMGT annotations, most TCR beta V segments showed up in productive rearrangements about 87% or about 30% of the time in an earlier analysis of 587 of the donors. Cytomegalovirus status was reported to be diagnosed by the classifier with high specificity and sensitivity in both the original and validation cohorts. The authors suggested that the approach could potentially be generalized to other disease states and immunological phenotypes. A further reported finding was that TCR beta sequences accurately predicted the HLA-A and HLA-B alleles for most subjects in the first cohort. Because the 87-base-pair reads could not distinguish some IMGT-functional V segments, including TRBV6-2 and TRBV6-3, those segments were excluded. Linkage disequilibrium might explain the correlated functional status among segregating V segments, but an unknown experimental factor could not be excluded. Because counts were too low, seventeen rarely observed V segments, including chromosome 9 orphons, were excluded from the earlier analysis of 587 of the donors. In the study, about 150 TCR beta chains were listed as associated with cytomegalovirus. When HLA alleles, especially DR and DQ, strongly co-occurred, attributing TCR associations to individual alleles was difficult. A cluster of highly shared sequence variants was judged likely to represent a technical artifact of the sequencing pipeline. According to a later analysis, most CMV-associated TCR beta chains appeared to be HLA-restricted, and the HLA associations seemed to be driven largely by CMV exposure. Most TCR sequences were observed very rarely across donors, whereas some public TCRs were present in many individuals. In a later genetic analysis, a missense DCLRE1C variant was associated with V-gene and J-gene trimming of TCR beta chains, and the association was replicated in an independent cohort. In a later genetic analysis, fewer N-insertions in productive TCRs were reported among donors in an Asian-associated ancestry cluster than the approximately 630-donor mean. In vitro tests confirmed that a few of the cytomegalovirus-associated TCR beta chains recognize cytomegalovirus antigens. The presence/absence analyses assumed that sequencing depth was roughly uniform across donors, and that assumption may not be true. Several of the top co-occurrence clusters appeared to be linked to parvovirus B19, influenza, CMV and Epstein-Barr virus, according to a later analysis. Because HLA typing was missing for some donors at each locus, association tests included only the typed subset. The cohort was sequenced for TCR beta chains only, and without alpha or paired-chain data the features that could be detected were limited. In a later analysis, HLA-associated TCR beta chains were found to be more clonally expanded and to have lower generation probabilities than equally common non-associated chains. In a later analysis, the rate of TCR association differed among HLA loci, with DRB1 alleles having the most associated TCRs and HLA-C alleles having the fewest. CMV serostatus was the only immune exposure information available for the cohort.

The sequenced sample was PBMCs. The TCR originated in a woman aged 40 to 49 in good health and CMV-seronegative. The sequence links TRBV4-3 to TRBJ1-3; 11 middle bases align to TRBD1. The CDR3 region has the sequence CASSRERTGGNSGNTIYF. The DNA reads as follows: TGCGCCAGCAGCCGTGAAAGGACAGGGGGCAACTCTGGAAACACCATATATTTT.